Reported below is one TCR beta chain. In germline, CDR1 is DFQATT, CDR2 SNEGSKA (reference sequence). The CDR3 covers 11 residues. Trimming pared 0 bases from V and 8 bases from J, leaving 7 bases between. The data were taken from a study of shared T cell receptors in the human thymus. Method: immunoSEQ multiplex PCR; TCRdb's copy keeps in-frame clones and lacks some. This table has 630,000 or so clones, about 89% appearing once. These data were likewise used in another study, on human thymus T cells. Turning to that study: Thymic resections from corrective heart surgery supplied the tissue. Unrelated people showed highly overlapping thymic repertoires, related research reported.

The chain recombines TRBV20-1 with TRBJ1-1; the D is unclear. The source of this sequence is a boy in the first two years of life with a congenital heart defect. The sequencing sample was made of thymocytes. The CDR3 region is CSAREAAEAFF. In DNA, the CDR3 is TGCAGTGCTAGAGAGGCCGCAGAAGCTTTCTTT.